The 14 T cell receptor beta chains in this list originate from one sample, sequenced in a study of T-cell memory formation after mild COVID-19. One entry per CDR3 protein, called by TCRdb with MiXCR from the 5' RACE reads. This repertoire shows almost 550,000 distinct CDR3 sequences, about a fifth found once; its top ten account for roughly an eighth. Material: PBMCs or a T cell subset sorted from them (not recorded which). Receptor source: an adult woman who had mild COVID-19 (a few samples of this study predate the infection). Cell type and time point are not known.

The chain employs TRBV20-1 and TRBJ2-4; no clear D gene. Germline CDR1 reads DFQATT; CDR2 reads SNEGSKA (reference sequence). The CDR3 totals 14 residues. V was pared by 3 bases and J by 0 bases, with 9 bases between. CDR3 residues: CSARASLAKNIQYF. The CDR3 coding sequence is TGCAGTGCTAGGGCCAGTCTAGCCAAAAACATTCAGTACTTC.

Only a few counts were recorded for this clonotype. This chain joins TRBV6-4 and TRBJ2-7, with 12 bases matching TRBD2. The V and J ends lost 6 bases and 0 bases, in that order; junction bases with no gene match: 9. The CDR3 has 17 residues. CDR1 and CDR2 (germline): MRHNA, SNTAGT. The CDR3 sequence is CASRANTSGGSSYEQYF. CDR3 nucleotides: TGTGCCAGCAGAGCCAATACTAGCGGGGGGAGCTCCTACGAGCAGTACTTC.

The chain carries TRBV7-2 and TRBJ2-3, with D perhaps TRBD1 or TRBD2 (6 bases each). Germline-derived CDR1 and CDR2 are SGHTA and FQGNSA. Trimming shortened V by 5 bases and J by 7 bases, and 19 bases separated the two germline ends. This CDR3 comprises 15 residues. CDR3 bases: TGTGCCAGCAGCCCCGAGGGGGGCCTTGCCTATACGCAGTATTTT. Encoded protein: CASSPEGGLAYTQYF.

This rearrangement joins TRBV20-1 to TRBJ2-3; possibly TRBD2 for D (6 bases). Germline loops: CDR1 DFQATT, CDR2 SNEGSKA (reference sequence). The V gene lost 6 bases and the J gene lost 0 bases, with 13 bases spanning the gap. There are 14 residues in the CDR3. CDR3 sequence reads: CSAPFSGSTDTQYF. The CDR3 DNA reads TGCAGTGCCCCGTTTAGCGGAAGCACAGATACGCAGTATTTT.

The rearrangement links TRBV6-1 to TRBJ2-1; 10 bases map to TRBD1. Unmatched junction bases numbered 3, after V lost 4 bases and J lost 0 bases. The length of the CDR3 is 16 residues. CDR1 MNHNS and CDR2 SASEGT come from the germline V gene. CDR3 amino acids: CASSGRTGGSYNEQFF. As DNA, the CDR3 is TGTGCCAGCAGTGGCAGGACAGGGGGCTCCTACAATGAGCAGTTCTTC.

The rearrangement uses TRBV5-1 and TRBJ2-3, with D uncertain. Germline-derived CDR1 and CDR2 are SGHRS and YFSETQ. The CDR3 length is 13 residues. Trimming pared 4 bases from V and 4 bases from J, leaving 10 bases between. DNA for the CDR3: TGCGCCAGCAGCCCCCCGCCTCCAGATACGCAGTATTTT. Amino acid sequence: CASSPPPPDTQYF.

In this sample, this clonotype turned up many times. The V and J genes are TRBV20-1 and TRBJ2-1; 12 bases agree with TRBD2. V shed 0 bases, J shed 9 bases, and the junction held 15 bases outside the gene matches. CDR3 length: 18 residues. Germline V lookup: CDR1 DFQATT, CDR2 SNEGSKA (reference sequence). The CDR3 loop reads CSARDYMTSGSAMGEQFF. Here the CDR3 DNA reads TGCAGTGCTAGAGACTATATGACTAGCGGGAGTGCCATGGGTGAGCAGTTCTTC.

This clonotype was picked up a small number of times. The chain links TRBV6-1 to TRBJ2-2, with unresolved D. CDR1 is MNHNS, CDR2 SASEGT, per germline. The V end lost 6 bases, the J end lost 4 bases, and 9 bases lay between the germline ends. This CDR3 spans 13 amino acids. CDR3 in DNA: TGTGCCAGCAGCCCCTCCCTCACCGGGGAGCTGTTTTTT. Its protein product is CASSPSLTGELFF.

CDR3 in DNA: TGTGCCAGCAGCCCAGTGGGGGGTTACACAGATACGCAGTATTTT. Translation: CASSPVGGYTDTQYF. The chain carries TRBV7-8 and TRBJ2-3, with D possibly matching TRBD2 (6 bases). This CDR3 spans 15 amino acids. Germline V gene sequence: CDR1 SGHVS, CDR2 FQNEAQ. V lost 5 bases and J lost 2, with 14 bases in between.

The genes are TRBV9 and TRBJ2-3; tentatively, D is TRBD1 or TRBD2 (6 bases each). V lost 4 bases and J 4 bases, leaving 19 bases between the germline ends. CDR3 length equals 16 residues. Per germline, CDR1 SGDLS and CDR2 YYNGEE. CDR3 sequence (DNA): TGTGCCAGCAGCCAAGGAGGGGGTCGGCAAGCAGATACGCAGTATTTT. Amino acid sequence: CASSQGGGRQADTQYF.

The chain uses TRBV2 and TRBJ1-5, with unresolved D. This CDR3 is built from 14 residues. V gave up 5 bases and J gave up 0 bases, with 8 bases separating them. The germline V gene encodes CDR1 SNHLY and CDR2 FYNNEI. This chain's CDR3 is CASSNGYSNQPQHF. In nucleotides, the CDR3 is TGTGCCAGCAGTAACGGTTATAGCAATCAGCCCCAGCATTTT.

The CDR3 DNA reads TGTGCCAGCTTGAGGGGTCTAGCGGGAGGAACCTCCTACGAGCAGTACTTC. It is translated as CASLRGLAGGTSYEQYF. The rearrangement joins TRBV6-2 or TRBV6-3 to TRBJ2-7; 11 bases are a match to TRBD2. Trimming at V came to 8 bases and at J to 0 bases, leaving 12 bases not matched to a gene. Looked up from germline, CDR1 is MNHEY and CDR2 is SVGEGT. The CDR3 runs to 17 residues.

The genes are TRBV15 and TRBJ2-3; no reliable D call. The CDR3 consists of 16 residues. The germline CDR1 and CDR2 sequences are LNHNV and YYDKDF (reference sequence). Deletions cut 1 base from V and 5 bases from J, with 16 bases between. CDR3 sequence reads: CATSRGLGISVDTQYF. The CDR3 bases are TGTGCCACCAGCAGAGGTCTAGGAATTTCGGTAGATACGCAGTATTTT.

At least ten counts were recorded for this clonotype. As DNA, the CDR3 is TGTGCCAGCAGCCCAGTGACTAGCGGGACAAGCAATGAGCAGTTCTTC. As protein: CASSPVTSGTSNEQFF. The chain combines TRBV7-9 with TRBJ2-1, with 11 nucleotides matching TRBD2. Germline lookup yields CDR1 SEHNR and CDR2 FQNEAQ (reference sequence). CDR3 length equals 16 residues. V trimming: 5 bases; J trimming: 6 bases; junction bases outside the gene matches: 9.